Listed here are 16 T cell receptor beta chains from one sample, sequenced in a study of shared clonotypes between healthy human individuals. The table came from immunoSEQ multiplex PCR; TCRdb's copy has only in-frame clones and leaves some out. The data contain 600,000 to 750,000 clones, around 77% of them singletons. Sequenced material: memory CD4+ T cells sorted from blood. Described subset: CD45RA-negative fraction. All receptors derive from a woman in her twenties or thirties in good health.

The chain carries TRBV6-1 and TRBJ2-3; possible D gene TRBD2, 6 bases. Germline CDR1 is MNHNS and CDR2 is SASEGT. The ends were cut back, 2 bases at V and 9 bases at J, with 15 bases in the middle. The CDR3 runs to 14 residues. The CDR3 nucleotides are TGTGCCAGCAGTGAAATTCCAGAACTAGCCACGCAGTATTTT. Translated, it gives CASSEIPELATQYF.

Turning to this clone: A much larger clonotype is one base distant, so this may be a read error. This sequence joins TRBV7-2 and TRBJ2-7; D call uncertain. This CDR3 has 14 residues. Trimming shortened V by 1 base and J by 1 base, and 8 bases separated the two germline ends. CDR1 SGHTA and CDR2 FQGNSA come from the germline V gene. The DNA of the CDR3 is TGTGCCAGCAGCTTAGGTCGGGTTTCCTACGAGCAGTACTTC. The encoded protein is CASSLGRVSYEQYF.

The chain uses TRBV7-8 and TRBJ1-1; TRBD1 is a possible D gene (5 bases). CDR1 is SGHVS and CDR2 is FQNEAQ in the germline V gene. With 1 base removed from V and 2 bases from J, the gap between germline ends came to 11 bases. The CDR3 consists of 15 residues. The CDR3 DNA reads TGTGCCAGCAGCTTAGTCGGACATTTTAACACTGAAGCTTTCTTT. The encoded protein is CASSLVGHFNTEAFF.

This chain uses TRBV28 with TRBJ2-7, with 12 positions matching TRBD1. Germline-derived CDR1 and CDR2 are MDHEN and SYDVKM. The CDR3 covers 18 residues. Trimming cost V 4 bases and J 4 bases; bases outside gene matches: 14. The CDR3, as DNA: TGTGCCAGCAGTTCCCGGGACAGGGGGCCTAGTTCCGGATACGAGCAGTACTTC. Translated: CASSSRDRGPSSGYEQYF.

In DNA, the CDR3 is TGTGCCAGCCAAAGCGGGACAGCACGATACGAGCAGTACTTC. The encoded protein is CASQSGTARYEQYF. This chain uses TRBV28 with TRBJ2-7; the D gene could be TRBD1 or TRBD2 (7 bases each). CDR1 is MDHEN, CDR2 SYDVKM, per germline. Trimming left V 8 bases short and J 4 bases short, with 18 bases between. The CDR3 covers 14 residues. The full variable domain, in which reference TRBV28 and TRBJ2-7 provide the parts outside the CDR3, is DVKVTQSSRYLVKRTGEKVFLECVQDMDHENMFWYRQDPGLGLRLIYFSYDVKMKEKGDIPEGYSVSREKKERFSLILESASTNQTSMYLCASQSGTARYEQYFGPGTRLTVT.

In this sample, this clone turned up a few times. V gene TRBV19 combines with J gene TRBJ2-7; unclear D gene. Trimming took off 1 base at V and 2 bases at J, with 6 bases between the two ends. The CDR3 consists of 13 residues. CDR1 LNHDA and CDR2 SQIVND come from the germline V gene (reference sequence). CDR3 sequence (DNA): TGTGCCAGTAGTATAGGAGTGACCTACGAGCAGTACTTC. It yields the protein CASSIGVTYEQYF.

A few counts support this clone. The V and J genes are TRBV15 and TRBJ2-6; possibly TRBD2 for D (5 bases). The CDR3 covers 15 residues. Germline V gene data show CDR1 as LNHNV and CDR2 as YYDKDF (reference sequence). V lost 3 bases and J lost 2, with 8 bases in between. Written as DNA, the CDR3 is TGTGCCACCAGCAGGGGAGACCCTGGGGCCAACGTCCTGACTTTC. It translates to CATSRGDPGANVLTF.

This sequence joins TRBV5-1 and TRBJ1-2; no clear D gene. Germline assignment: CDR1 SGHRS and CDR2 YFSETQ. Trimming cost V 4 bases and J 0 bases, with 13 bases left between them. There are 15 residues in the CDR3. DNA for the CDR3: TGCGCCAGCAGCGCGGGCCCGGGTACTAACTATGGCTACACCTTC. It yields the protein CASSAGPGTNYGYTF.

CDR3 sequence reads: CASSSDRDSPLHF. In DNA, the CDR3 is TGTGCCAGCAGCTCGGACAGGGATTCACCCCTCCACTTT. The V and J genes are TRBV7-3 and TRBJ1-6; 8 bases line up with TRBD1. The V gene end was trimmed by 4 bases and the J gene end by 8 bases; junction bases not matched to a gene: 1. CDR1 is SGHTA, CDR2 FQGTGA, per germline. The CDR3 length is 13 residues.

This chain links TRBV28 with TRBJ1-6, with TRBD1 identical over 11 bases. Germline CDR1 is MDHEN and CDR2 is SYDVKM. With V trimmed by 4 bases and J by 8 bases, 4 bases remained unmatched. The CDR3 totals 15 residues. The CDR3 region is CASSSRTGGYSPLHF. The CDR3 DNA reads TGTGCCAGCAGTTCCCGGACAGGGGGCTATTCACCCCTCCACTTT.

This clone was recorded only once. This chain connects TRBV5-8 to TRBJ2-1, with 14 bases aligning to TRBD2. With V trimmed by 3 bases and J by 6 bases, 5 bases remained unmatched. CDR3 length: 16 amino acids. Germline V lookup: CDR1 SGHTS, CDR2 YDEGEE. This chain's CDR3 is CASSSWTSGRLNEQFF. The CDR3 DNA reads TGTGCCAGCAGCTCGTGGACTAGCGGGAGGCTCAATGAGCAGTTCTTC.

This sequence joins TRBV10-1 and TRBJ1-4; 9 bases line up with TRBD1. The trim removed 5 bases at V and 8 bases at J, leaving 6 bases unmatched. Germline CDR1 and CDR2: WNHNN and SYGVQD (reference sequence). CDR3 length: 14 residues. The CDR3 bases are TGCGCCAGCAGTCCTGGACAGGGGATAGAAAAACTGTTTTTT. Protein: CASSPGQGIEKLFF.

J is TRBJ2-7 and V is TRBV7-2; TRBD2 aligns across 7 bases. The CDR3 covers 15 residues. Germline CDR1 is SGHTA and CDR2 is FQGNSA. J gave up 6 bases and V 0 bases, and 8 bases lay outside the gene matches. Here the CDR3 DNA reads TGTGCCAGCAGCTTAGCGGGCGGGAGAAGTGGCGAGCAGTACTTC. As protein: CASSLAGGRSGEQYF. Together with reference TRBV7-2 and TRBJ2-7, the CDR3 gives the full variable domain: GAGVSQSPSNKVTEKGKDVELRCDPISGHTALYWYRQSLGQGLEFLIYFQGNSAPDKSGLPSDRFSAERTGGSVSTLTIQRTQQEDSAVYLCASSLAGGRSGEQYFGPGTRLTVT.

This clone appeared once. The chain links TRBV21-1 to TRBJ1-1. TRBV21-1 corresponds to a pseudogene. CDR3 length equals 19 residues. In DNA, the CDR3 is TGTGCCAGCAGCAAAGCTCCCTCGGGGGTATCCACTCATGGCACTGAAGCTTTCTTT. Its protein product is CASSKAPSGVSTHGTEAFF.

The count of this clone is one. The sample holds other DNA sequences that translate to the same CDR3. J is TRBJ1-2 and V is TRBV5-1; D possibly corresponds to TRBD1 (6 bases). V lost 0 bases and J 2 bases, leaving 8 bases between the germline ends. The CDR3 covers 14 residues. The germline V gene encodes CDR1 SGHRS and CDR2 YFSETQ. This chain's CDR3 is CASSLVGGNYGYTF. Here the CDR3 DNA reads TGCGCCAGCAGCTTGGTTGGGGGCAACTATGGCTACACCTTC.

The chain has TRBV9 and TRBJ2-1; a weak D match, TRBD2 (6 bases). V gave up 2 bases and J gave up 6 bases, with 18 bases separating them. This CDR3 has 16 amino acids. Germline CDR1 is SGDLS and CDR2 is YYNGEE. CDR3 loop: CASSVDVTGVRNEQFF. In DNA form, the CDR3 reads TGTGCCAGCAGCGTTGATGTGACGGGAGTTCGCAATGAGCAGTTCTTC.